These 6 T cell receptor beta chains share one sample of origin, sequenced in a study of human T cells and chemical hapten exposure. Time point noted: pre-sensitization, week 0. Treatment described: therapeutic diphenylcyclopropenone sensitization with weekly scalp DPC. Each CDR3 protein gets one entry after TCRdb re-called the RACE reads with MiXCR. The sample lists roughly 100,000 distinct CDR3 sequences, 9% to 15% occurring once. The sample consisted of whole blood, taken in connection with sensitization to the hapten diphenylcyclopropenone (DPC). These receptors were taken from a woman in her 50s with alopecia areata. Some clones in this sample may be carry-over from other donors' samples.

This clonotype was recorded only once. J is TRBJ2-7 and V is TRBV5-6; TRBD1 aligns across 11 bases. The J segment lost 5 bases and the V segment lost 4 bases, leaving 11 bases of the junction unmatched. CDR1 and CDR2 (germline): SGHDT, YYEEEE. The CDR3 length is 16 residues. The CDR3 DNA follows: TGTGCCAGCAGCCTCCGGACAGGGGGCGATTTGGACGAGCAGTACTTC. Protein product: CASSLRTGGDLDEQYF.

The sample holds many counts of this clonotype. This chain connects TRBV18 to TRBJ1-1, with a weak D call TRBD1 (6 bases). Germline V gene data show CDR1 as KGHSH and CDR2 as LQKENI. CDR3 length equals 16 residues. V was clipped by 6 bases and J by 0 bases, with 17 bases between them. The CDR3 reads CASSPSRGLLNTEAFF. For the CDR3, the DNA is TGTGCCAGCTCCCCCAGCAGGGGCTTGCTGAACACTGAAGCTTTCTTT.

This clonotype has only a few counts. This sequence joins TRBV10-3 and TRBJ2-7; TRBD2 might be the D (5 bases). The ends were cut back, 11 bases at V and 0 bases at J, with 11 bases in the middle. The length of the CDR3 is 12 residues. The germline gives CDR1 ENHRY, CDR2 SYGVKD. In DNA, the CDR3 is TGTGCCGTACAGCGGAGCTCCTACGAGCAGTACTTC. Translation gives CAVQRSSYEQYF.

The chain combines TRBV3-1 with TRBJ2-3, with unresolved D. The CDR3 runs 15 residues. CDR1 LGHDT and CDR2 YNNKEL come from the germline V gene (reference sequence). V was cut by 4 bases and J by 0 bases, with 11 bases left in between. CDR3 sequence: CASSLAALSTDTQYF. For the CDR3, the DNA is TGTGCCAGCAGCCTAGCAGCCCTTAGCACAGATACGCAGTATTTT.

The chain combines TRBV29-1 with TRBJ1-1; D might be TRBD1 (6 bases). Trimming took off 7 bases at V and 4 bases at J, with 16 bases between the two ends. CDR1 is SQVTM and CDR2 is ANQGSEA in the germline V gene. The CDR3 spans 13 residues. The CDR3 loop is CSASIQGSTEAFF. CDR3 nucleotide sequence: TGCAGCGCCTCCATCCAGGGGAGCACTGAAGCTTTCTTT.

The chain's CDR3 is CASSQLDHTGYRSKSYEQYF. DNA of the CDR3: TGTGCCAGCAGCCAGTTGGATCACACGGGCTACAGGTCTAAATCCTACGAGCAGTACTTC. The chain links TRBV11-2 to TRBJ2-7, with TRBD1 as a possible D gene (5 bases). Germline V CDR1 and CDR2: SGHAT, FQNNGV. V lost 5 bases and J 1 base, leaving 30 bases between the germline ends. The CDR3 is 20 amino acids.